Listed below are T cell receptor beta chains from one sample, sequenced in a study of cytomegalovirus exposure and HLA in healthy donors. The repertoire was sequenced with immunoSEQ multiplex PCR; TCRdb's copy has only in-frame clones and lacks some. The sample carries approximately 59,000 clones, 55% to 75% recorded once. Sequenced: PBMCs. Every receptor here comes from a man aged 40-55 years in good health and CMV-seropositive. Both conserved end residues are part of each CDR3. Each record gives: CDR3 length, clone size, D gene, V gene, CDR3 protein. The D gene is left open where the match is weak. The size entry is marked missing in some rows and otherwise reads once, few, many or a size class.

CDR3 length: 14
clone size: NA
D gene: TRBD1
V gene: TRBV6-5
CDR3 protein: CASKPGQGFSPLHF

CDR3 length: 15
clone size: few
D gene: TRBD1
V gene: TRBV9
CDR3 protein: CASSTQDRAFTEAFF

CDR3 length: 15
clone size: NA
D gene: NA
V gene: TRBV4-1
CDR3 protein: CASRPGGAGGQPQHF

CDR3 length: 14
clone size: NA
D gene: NA
V gene: TRBV28
CDR3 protein: CASIADYMNTEAFF

CDR3 length: 14
clone size: NA
D gene: TRBD1
V gene: TRBV5-1
CDR3 protein: CASSLGQGANTIYF

CDR3 length: 16
clone size: NA
D gene: NA
V gene: TRBV11-2
CDR3 protein: CASSLEGRAGANVLTF

CDR3 length: 17
clone size: few
D gene: TRBD2
V gene: TRBV4-2
CDR3 protein: CASSHGTSGGLGETQYF

CDR3 length: 14
clone size: NA
D gene: TRBD2
V gene: TRBV11-3
CDR3 protein: CASSLDGTSYEQFF

CDR3 length: 16
clone size: NA
D gene: TRBD1
V gene: TRBV7-8
CDR3 protein: CASSSTGTGGNYGYTF

CDR3 length: 14
clone size: NA
D gene: NA
V gene: TRBV4-3
CDR3 protein: CASSHSDRKETQYF

CDR3 length: 13
clone size: NA
D gene: NA
V gene: TRBV12-5
CDR3 protein: CASGFGTTGELFF

CDR3 length: 17
clone size: NA
D gene: TRBD2
V gene: TRBV18
CDR3 protein: CASSRINARGVRNEQFF

CDR3 length: 12
clone size: NA
D gene: NA
V gene: TRBV30
CDR3 protein: CAWQTGSYGYTF

CDR3 length: 17
clone size: NA
D gene: TRBD1
V gene: TRBV7-6
CDR3 protein: CASSSWDRGSPINIQYF

CDR3 length: 20
clone size: NA
D gene: TRBD2
V gene: TRBV15
CDR3 protein: CATSRDGSSGRLLNTDTQYF

CDR3 length: 13
clone size: NA
D gene: TRBD2
V gene: TRBV2
CDR3 protein: CASRAGASDTQYF

CDR3 length: 13
clone size: NA
D gene: NA
V gene: TRBV5-6
CDR3 protein: CASSFPYNSPLHF